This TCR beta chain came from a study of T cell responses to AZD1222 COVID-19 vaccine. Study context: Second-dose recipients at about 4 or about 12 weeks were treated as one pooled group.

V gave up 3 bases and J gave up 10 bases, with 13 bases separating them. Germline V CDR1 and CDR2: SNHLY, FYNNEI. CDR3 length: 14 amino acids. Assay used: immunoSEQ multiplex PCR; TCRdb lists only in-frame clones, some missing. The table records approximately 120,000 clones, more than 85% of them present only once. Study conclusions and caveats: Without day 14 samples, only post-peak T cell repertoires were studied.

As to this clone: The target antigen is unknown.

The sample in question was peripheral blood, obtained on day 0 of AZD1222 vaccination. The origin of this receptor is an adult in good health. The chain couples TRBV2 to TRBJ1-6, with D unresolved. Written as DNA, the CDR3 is TGTGCCAGCAGTGACGAAGGGCCACCCTCACCCCTCCACTTT. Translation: CASSDEGPPSPLHF. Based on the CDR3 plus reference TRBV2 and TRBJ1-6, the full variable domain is EPEVTQTPSHQVTQMGQEVILRCVPISNHLYFYWYRQILGQKVEFLVSFYNNEISEKSEIFDDQFSVERPDGSNFTLKIRSTKLEDSAMYFCASSDEGPPSPLHFGNGTRLTVT.